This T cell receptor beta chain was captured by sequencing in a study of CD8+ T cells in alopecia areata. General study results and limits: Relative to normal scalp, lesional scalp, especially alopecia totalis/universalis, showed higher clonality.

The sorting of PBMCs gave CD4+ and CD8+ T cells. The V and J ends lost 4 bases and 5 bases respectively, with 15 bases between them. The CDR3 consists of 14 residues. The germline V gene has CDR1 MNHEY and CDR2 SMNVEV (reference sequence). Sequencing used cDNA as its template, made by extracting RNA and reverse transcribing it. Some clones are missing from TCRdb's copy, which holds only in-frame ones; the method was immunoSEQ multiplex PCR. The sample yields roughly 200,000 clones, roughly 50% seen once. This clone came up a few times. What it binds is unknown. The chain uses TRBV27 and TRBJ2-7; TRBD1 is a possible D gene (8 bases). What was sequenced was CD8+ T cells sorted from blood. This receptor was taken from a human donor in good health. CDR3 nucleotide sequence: TGTGCCAGCAGTTCGCGGACAGGGAGGGACGAGCAGTACTTC. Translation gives CASSSRTGRDEQYF.